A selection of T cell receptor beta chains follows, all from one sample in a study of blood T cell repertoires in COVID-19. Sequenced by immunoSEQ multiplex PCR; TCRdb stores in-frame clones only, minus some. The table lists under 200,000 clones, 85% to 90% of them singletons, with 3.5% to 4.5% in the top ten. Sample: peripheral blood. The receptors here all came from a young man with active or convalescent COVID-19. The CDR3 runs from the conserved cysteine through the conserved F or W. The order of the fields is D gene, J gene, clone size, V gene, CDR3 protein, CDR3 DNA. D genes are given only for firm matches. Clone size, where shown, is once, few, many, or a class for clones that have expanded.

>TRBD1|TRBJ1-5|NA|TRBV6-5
CASSRTGTDQPQHF
TGTGCCAGCAGTCGGACAGGGACAGATCAGCCCCAGCATTTT
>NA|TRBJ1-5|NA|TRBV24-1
CATGDGEPQHF
TGTGCCACGGGAGACGGTGAGCCCCAGCATTTT
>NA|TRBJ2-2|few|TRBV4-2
CASSQEGRENTGELFF
TGTGCCAGCAGCCAAGAAGGACGGGAGAACACCGGGGAGCTGTTTTTT
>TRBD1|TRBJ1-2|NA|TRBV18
CASSATGQYYGYTF
TGTGCCAGCTCCGCGACAGGGCAGTACTATGGCTACACCTTC
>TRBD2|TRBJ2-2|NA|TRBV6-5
CASSPRAGDTGELFF
TGTGCCAGCAGTCCGCGGGCGGGGGACACCGGGGAGCTGTTTTTT
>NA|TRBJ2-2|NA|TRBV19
CASSGVRGPGELFF
TGTGCCAGTAGTGGGGTCAGGGGACCCGGGGAGCTGTTTTTT
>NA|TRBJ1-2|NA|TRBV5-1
CASSSEYRAITF
TGCGCCAGCAGCTCGGAATACAGGGCGATAACCTTC
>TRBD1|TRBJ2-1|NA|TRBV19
CASSLTGGSYNEQFF
TGTGCCAGTAGTTTAACAGGGGGCTCCTACAATGAGCAGTTCTTC
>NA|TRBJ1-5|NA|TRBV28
CASSVLRNQPQHF
TGTGCCAGCAGTGTCCTGAGGAATCAGCCCCAGCATTTT
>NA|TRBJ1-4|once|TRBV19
CASMDPRRLNEKLFF
TGTGCCAGTATGGATCCTCGGCGGCTCAATGAAAAACTGTTTTTT
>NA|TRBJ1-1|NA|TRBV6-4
CASSDDSENTEAFF
TGTGCCAGCAGTGACGACAGCGAGAACACTGAAGCTTTCTTT
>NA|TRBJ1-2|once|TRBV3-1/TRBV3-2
CASRKTEYYGYTF
TGTGCCAGCAGAAAGACAGAGTACTATGGCTACACCTTC
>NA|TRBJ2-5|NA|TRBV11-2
CASSLADRLGETQYF
TGTGCCAGCAGCTTAGCCGACAGGTTGGGAGAGACCCAGTACTTC
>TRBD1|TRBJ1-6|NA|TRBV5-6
CASSRGTGGRQSPLHF
TGTGCCAGCAGCCGCGGGACAGGGGGAAGACAGTCACCCCTCCACTTT
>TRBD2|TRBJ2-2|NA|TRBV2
CASSATSGGIYTGELFF
TGTGCCAGCAGTGCGACTAGCGGGGGGATTTACACCGGGGAGCTGTTTTTT
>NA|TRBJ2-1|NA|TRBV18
CASSPQTENEQFF
TGTGCCAGCTCACCCCAGACAGAGAATGAGCAGTTCTTC
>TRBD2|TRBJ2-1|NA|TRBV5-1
CASLSTGLAGVSEQFF
TGCGCCAGCTTATCGACGGGACTAGCGGGAGTTTCTGAGCAGTTCTTC
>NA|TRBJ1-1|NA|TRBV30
CAWSVIVGTEAFF
TGTGCCTGGAGTGTTATAGTCGGCACTGAAGCTTTCTTT
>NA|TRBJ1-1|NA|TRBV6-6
CASSPWGGEAFF
TGTGCCAGCAGTCCCTGGGGGGGTGAAGCTTTCTTT
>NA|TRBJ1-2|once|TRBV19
CASSPDSPNYGYTF
TGTGCCAGTAGTCCAGACAGCCCGAACTATGGCTACACCTTC
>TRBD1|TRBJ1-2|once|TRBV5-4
CASSLPPGQKAGYTF
TGTGCCAGCAGCTTGCCCCCGGGACAGAAAGCTGGCTACACCTTC
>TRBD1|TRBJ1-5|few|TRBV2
CASSWDREDPQHF
TGTGCCAGCAGTTGGGACAGGGAGGATCCCCAGCATTTT
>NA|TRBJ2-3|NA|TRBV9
CASSVGSTDTQYF
TGTGCCAGCAGCGTCGGTAGCACAGATACGCAGTATTTT
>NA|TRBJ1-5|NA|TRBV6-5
CASSYGQNSNQPQHF
TGTGCCAGCAGTTACGGGCAAAATAGCAATCAGCCCCAGCATTTT
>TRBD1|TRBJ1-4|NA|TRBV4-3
CASSQDAGQGEKLFF
TGCGCCAGCAGCCAAGACGCGGGACAGGGGGAAAAACTGTTTTTT